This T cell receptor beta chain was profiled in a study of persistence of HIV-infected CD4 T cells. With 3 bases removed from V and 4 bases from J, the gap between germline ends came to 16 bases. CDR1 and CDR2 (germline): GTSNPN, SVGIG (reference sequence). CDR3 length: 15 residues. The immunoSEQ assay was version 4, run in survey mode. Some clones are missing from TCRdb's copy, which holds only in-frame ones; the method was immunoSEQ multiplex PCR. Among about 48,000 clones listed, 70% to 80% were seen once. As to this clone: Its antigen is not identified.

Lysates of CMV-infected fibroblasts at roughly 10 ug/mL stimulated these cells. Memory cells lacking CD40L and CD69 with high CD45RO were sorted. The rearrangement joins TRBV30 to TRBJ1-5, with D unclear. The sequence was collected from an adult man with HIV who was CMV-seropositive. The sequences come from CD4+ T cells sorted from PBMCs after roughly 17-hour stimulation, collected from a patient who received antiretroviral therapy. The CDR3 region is CAWSADLGLNQPQHF. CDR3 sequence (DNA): TGTGCCTGGAGCGCAGACCTTGGACTAAATCAGCCCCAGCATTTT.